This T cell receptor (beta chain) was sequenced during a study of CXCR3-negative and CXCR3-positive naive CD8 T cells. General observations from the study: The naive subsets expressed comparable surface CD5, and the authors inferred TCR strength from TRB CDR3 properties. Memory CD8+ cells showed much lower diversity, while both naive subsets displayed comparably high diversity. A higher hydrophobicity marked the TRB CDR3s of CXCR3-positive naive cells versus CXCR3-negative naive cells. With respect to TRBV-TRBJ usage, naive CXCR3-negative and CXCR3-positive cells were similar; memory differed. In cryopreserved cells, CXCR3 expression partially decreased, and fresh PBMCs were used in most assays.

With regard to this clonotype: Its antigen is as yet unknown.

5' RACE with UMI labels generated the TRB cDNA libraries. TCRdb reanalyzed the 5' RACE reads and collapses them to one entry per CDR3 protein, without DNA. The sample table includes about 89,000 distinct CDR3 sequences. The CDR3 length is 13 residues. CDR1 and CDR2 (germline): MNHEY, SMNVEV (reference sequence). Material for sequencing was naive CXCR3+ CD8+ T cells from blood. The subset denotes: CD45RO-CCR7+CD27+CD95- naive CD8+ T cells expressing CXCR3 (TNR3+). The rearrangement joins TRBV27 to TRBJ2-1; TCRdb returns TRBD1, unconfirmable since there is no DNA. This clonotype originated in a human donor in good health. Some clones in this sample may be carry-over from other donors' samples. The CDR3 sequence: CASGSLGGPEQFF.